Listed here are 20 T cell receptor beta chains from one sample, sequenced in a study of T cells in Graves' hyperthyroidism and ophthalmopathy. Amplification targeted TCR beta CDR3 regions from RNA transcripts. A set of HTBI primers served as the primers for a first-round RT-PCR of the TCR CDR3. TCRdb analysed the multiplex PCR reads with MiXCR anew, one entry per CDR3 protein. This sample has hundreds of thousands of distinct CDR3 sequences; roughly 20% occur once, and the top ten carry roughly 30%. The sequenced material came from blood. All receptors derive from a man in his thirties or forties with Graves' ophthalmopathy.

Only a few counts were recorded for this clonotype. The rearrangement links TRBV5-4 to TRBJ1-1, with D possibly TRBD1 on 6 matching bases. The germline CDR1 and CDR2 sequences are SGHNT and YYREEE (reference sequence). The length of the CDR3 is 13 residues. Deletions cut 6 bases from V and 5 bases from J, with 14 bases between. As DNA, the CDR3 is TGTGCCAGCACACCAGGGGAAGGGACTGAAGCTTTCTTT. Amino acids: CASTPGEGTEAFF. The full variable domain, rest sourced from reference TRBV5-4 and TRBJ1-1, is ETGVTQSPTHLIKTRGQQVTLRCSSQSGHNTVSWYQQALGQGPQFIFQYYREEENGRGNFPPRFSGLQFPNYSSELNVNALELDDSALYLCASTPGEGTEAFFGQGTRLTVV.

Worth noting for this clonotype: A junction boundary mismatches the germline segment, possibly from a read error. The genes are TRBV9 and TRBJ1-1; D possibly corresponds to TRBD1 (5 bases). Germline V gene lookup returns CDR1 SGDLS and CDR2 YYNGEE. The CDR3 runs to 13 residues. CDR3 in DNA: TGTGCCAGCGGCGTAGTTGGGGGCACTGAAGCTTTCTTT. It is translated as CASGVVGGTEAFF.

This chain's CDR3 is CASSPAGTLGGYEQFF. CDR3 nucleotide sequence: TGTGCCAGCAGCCCCGCAGGGACCCTGGGGGGCTATGAGCAGTTCTTC. V gene TRBV5-5 combines with J gene TRBJ2-1; the D call may be TRBD1 or TRBD2 (6 bases each). The CDR3 consists of 16 residues. V was clipped by 4 bases and J by 8 bases, with 22 bases between them. Germline CDR1 is SGHKS and CDR2 is YYEKEE (reference sequence).

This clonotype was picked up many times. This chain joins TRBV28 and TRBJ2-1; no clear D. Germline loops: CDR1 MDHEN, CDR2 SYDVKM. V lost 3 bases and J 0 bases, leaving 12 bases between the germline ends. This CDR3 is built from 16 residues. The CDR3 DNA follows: TGTGCCAGCAGTTTCGATTGGGCGAGCTCCTACAATGAGCAGTTCTTC. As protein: CASSFDWASSYNEQFF.

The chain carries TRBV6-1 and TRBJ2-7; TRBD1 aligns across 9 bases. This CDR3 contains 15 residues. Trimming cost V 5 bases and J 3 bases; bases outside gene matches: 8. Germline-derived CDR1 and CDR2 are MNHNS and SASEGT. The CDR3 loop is CASSQLRGQGYEQYF. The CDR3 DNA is TGTGCCAGCAGTCAACTGAGGGGACAGGGCTACGAGCAGTACTTC.

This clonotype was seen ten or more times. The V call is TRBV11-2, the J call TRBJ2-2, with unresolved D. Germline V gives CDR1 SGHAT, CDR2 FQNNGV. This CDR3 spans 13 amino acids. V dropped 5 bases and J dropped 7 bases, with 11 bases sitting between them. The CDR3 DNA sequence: TGTGCCAGCAGCCAAGAACCAGACGGGGAGCTGTTTTTT. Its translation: CASSQEPDGELFF.

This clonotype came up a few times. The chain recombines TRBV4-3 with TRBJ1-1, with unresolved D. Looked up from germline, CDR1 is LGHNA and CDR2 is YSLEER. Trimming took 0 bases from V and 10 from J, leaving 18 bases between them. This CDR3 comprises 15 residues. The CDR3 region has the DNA TGCGCCAGCAGCCAAGAAAGTATGGTCGGGAGCCGAGCTTTCTTT. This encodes CASSQESMVGSRAFF.

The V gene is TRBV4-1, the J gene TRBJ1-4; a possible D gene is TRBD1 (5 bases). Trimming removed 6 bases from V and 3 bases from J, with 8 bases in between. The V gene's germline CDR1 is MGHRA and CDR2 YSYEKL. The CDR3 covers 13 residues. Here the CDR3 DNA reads TGCGCCAGCAGAGGGGCCTCTAATGAAAAACTGTTTTTT. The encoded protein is CASRGASNEKLFF.

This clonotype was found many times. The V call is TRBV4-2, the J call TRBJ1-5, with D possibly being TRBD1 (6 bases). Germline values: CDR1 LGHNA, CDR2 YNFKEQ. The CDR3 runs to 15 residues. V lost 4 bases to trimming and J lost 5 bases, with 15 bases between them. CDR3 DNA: TGTGCCAGCAGCCCCACCATGACAGGTGATCAGCCCCAGCATTTT. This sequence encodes CASSPTMTGDQPQHF.

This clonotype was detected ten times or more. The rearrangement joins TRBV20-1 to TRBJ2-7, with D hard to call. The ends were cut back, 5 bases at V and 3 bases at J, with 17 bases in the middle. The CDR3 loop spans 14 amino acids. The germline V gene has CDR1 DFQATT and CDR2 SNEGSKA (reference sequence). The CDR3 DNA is TGCAGTGCTCGCTCCGTCCGCGACCACTACGAGCAGTACTTC. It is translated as CSARSVRDHYEQYF.

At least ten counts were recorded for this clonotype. CDR3 nucleotide sequence: TGTGCCAGCAGCTTAGCGGGACTGGGGGAGACCCAGTACTTC. This codes for CASSLAGLGETQYF. The J gene is TRBJ2-5, the V gene TRBV7-9; weak D call: TRBD2 (6 bases). The germline CDR1 and CDR2 sequences are SEHNR and FQNEAQ (reference sequence). The V gene lost 0 bases and the J gene lost 5 bases, with 10 bases spanning the gap. The CDR3 spans 14 residues.

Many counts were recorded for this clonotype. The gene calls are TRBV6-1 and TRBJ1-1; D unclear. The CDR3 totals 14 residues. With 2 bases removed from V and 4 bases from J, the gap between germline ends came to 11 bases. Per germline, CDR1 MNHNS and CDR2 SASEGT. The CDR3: CASSESFPGTEAFF. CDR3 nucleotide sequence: TGTGCCAGCAGTGAATCCTTCCCTGGCACTGAAGCTTTCTTT.

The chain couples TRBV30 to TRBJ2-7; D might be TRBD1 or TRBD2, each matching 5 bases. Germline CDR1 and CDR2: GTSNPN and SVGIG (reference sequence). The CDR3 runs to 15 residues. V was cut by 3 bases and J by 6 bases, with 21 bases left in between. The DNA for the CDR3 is TGTGCCTGGAGCTACTTGATGGGACCCGGGTCCGAGCAGTACTTC. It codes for CAWSYLMGPGSEQYF. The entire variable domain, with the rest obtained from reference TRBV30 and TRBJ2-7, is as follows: SQTIHQWPATLVQPVGSPLSLECTVEGTSNPNLYWYRQAAGRGLQLLFYSVGIGQISSEVPQNLSASRPQDRQFILSSKKLLLSDSGFYLCAWSYLMGPGSEQYFGPGTRLTVT.

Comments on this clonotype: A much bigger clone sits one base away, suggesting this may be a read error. The chain's CDR3 is CASSESDRATEASF. In DNA form, the CDR3 reads TGTGCCAGCAGTGAAAGTGACAGGGCAACTGAAGCTTCCTTT. The rearrangement uses TRBV6-1 and TRBJ1-1; TRBD1 matches at 7 bases. CDR1 and CDR2 from the germline V gene are MNHNS and SASEGT. There are 14 residues in the CDR3.

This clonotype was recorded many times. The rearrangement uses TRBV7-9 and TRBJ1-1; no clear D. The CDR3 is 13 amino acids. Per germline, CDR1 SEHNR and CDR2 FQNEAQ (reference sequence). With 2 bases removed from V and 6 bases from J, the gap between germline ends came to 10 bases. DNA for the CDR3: TGTGCCAGCAGCTTAAGTCCCCGGGCTGAAGCTTTCTTT. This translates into CASSLSPRAEAFF. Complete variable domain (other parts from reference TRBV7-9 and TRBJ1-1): DTGVSQNPRHKITKRGQNVTFRCDPISEHNRLYWYRQTLGQGPEFLTYFQNEAQLEKSRLLSDRFSAERPKGSFSTLEIQRTEQGDSAMYLCASSLSPRAEAFFGQGTRLTVV.

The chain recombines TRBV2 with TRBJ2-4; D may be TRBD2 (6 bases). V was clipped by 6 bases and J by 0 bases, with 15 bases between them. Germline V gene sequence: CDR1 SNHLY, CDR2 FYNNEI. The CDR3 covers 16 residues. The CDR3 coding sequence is TGTGCCAGCAGGGGGACTCCCGATCTAGCCAAAAACATTCAGTACTTC. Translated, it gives CASRGTPDLAKNIQYF.

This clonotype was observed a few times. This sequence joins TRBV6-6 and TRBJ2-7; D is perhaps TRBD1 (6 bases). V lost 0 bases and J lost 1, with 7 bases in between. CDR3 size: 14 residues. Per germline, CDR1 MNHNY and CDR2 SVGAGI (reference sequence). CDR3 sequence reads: CASSYSQGSYEQYF. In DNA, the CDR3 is TGTGCCAGCAGTTACTCACAGGGATCCTACGAGCAGTACTTC.

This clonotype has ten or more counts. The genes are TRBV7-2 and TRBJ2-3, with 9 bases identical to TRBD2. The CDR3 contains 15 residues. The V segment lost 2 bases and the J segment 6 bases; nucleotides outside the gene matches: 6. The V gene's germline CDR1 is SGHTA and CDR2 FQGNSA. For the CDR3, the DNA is TGTGCCAGCAGCTTAAATAGCGGGAGCAGCGATACGCAGTATTTT. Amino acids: CASSLNSGSSDTQYF.

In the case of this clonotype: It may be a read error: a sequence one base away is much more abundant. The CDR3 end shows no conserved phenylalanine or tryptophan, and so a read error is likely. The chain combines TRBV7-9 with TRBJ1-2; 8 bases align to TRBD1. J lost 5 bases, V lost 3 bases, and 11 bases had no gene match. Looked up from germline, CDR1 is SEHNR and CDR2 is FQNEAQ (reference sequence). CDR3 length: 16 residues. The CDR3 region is CASSFGQGAGIYGYTL. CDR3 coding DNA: TGTGCCAGCAGCTTTGGGCAGGGGGCAGGAATTTATGGCTACACCCTC.

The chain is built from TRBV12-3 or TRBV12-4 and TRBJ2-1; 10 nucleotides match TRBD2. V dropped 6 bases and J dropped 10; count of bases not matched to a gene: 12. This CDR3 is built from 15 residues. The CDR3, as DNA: TGTGCCAGCAGCATAGGGCTAGCGGGAGTTCGCGAGCAGTTCTTC. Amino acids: CASSIGLAGVREQFF.